This passage covers 24 T cell receptor beta chains from one sample sequenced in a study of OX40 agonist ivuxolimab in advanced cancers. Here immunoSEQ multiplex PCR was the method, and the copy in TCRdb shows in-frame clones only, minus some. Among roughly 56,000 clones listed, 65% to 85% were seen once. Specimen: CD4+ or CD8+ T cells sorted from blood, collected in a trial of the OX40 agonist ivuxolimab. The receptors were gathered from an adult with an advanced solid tumor such as melanoma, head and neck, liver or kidney cancer.

The genes are TRBV18 and TRBJ2-3, with D tentatively TRBD1 or TRBD2 (5 bases each). The V end lost 3 bases, the J end lost 4 bases, and 14 bases lay between the germline ends. The germline V gene encodes CDR1 KGHSH and CDR2 LQKENI. The CDR3 contains 15 residues. The CDR3 DNA sequence: TGTGCCAGCTCACCCACGAGGGGCCGCGCAGATACGCAGTATTTT. Its protein product is CASSPTRGRADTQYF. Supplemented by reference TRBV18 and TRBJ2-3, the full variable domain reads NAGVMQNPRHLVRRRGQEARLRCSPMKGHSHVYWYRQLPEEGLKFMVYLQKENIIDESGMPKERFSAEFPKEGPSILRIQQVVRGDSAAYFCASSPTRGRADTQYFGPGTRLTVL.

The chain couples TRBV15 to TRBJ2-6; the D is unclear. The CDR3 is 17 residues long. Germline CDR1 is LNHNV and CDR2 is YYDKDF (reference sequence). V was shortened by 0 bases and J by 0 bases, with 9 bases between the two germline ends. The CDR3 bases are TGTGCCACCAGCAGAGAAAATCCAAACTCTGGGGCCAACGTCCTGACTTTC. Its protein is CATSRENPNSGANVLTF.

V is TRBV5-5 and J is TRBJ2-7; 11 positions agree with TRBD1. Unmatched junction bases numbered 16, after V lost 4 bases and J lost 4 bases. Germline CDR1 reads SGHKS; CDR2 reads YYEKEE (reference sequence). The length of the CDR3 is 18 residues. The CDR3 is CASSAAITPGQGEYEQYF. DNA of the CDR3: TGTGCCAGCAGCGCAGCCATAACTCCGGGACAGGGGGAGTACGAGCAGTACTTC.

The genes are TRBV2 and TRBJ1-2; 7 bases are shared with TRBD1. The CDR3 is 14 amino acids. Germline V gene data show CDR1 as SNHLY and CDR2 as FYNNEI. The V and J ends lost 8 bases and 8 bases, in that order; junction bases with no gene match: 14. The CDR3 DNA follows: TGTGCCAGCCTAGTCGGGGAGGGGGCTGCCGGCTACACCTTC. Protein product: CASLVGEGAAGYTF.

V usage is TRBV19 and J usage is TRBJ1-5, with 11 bases that match TRBD1. Germline CDR1 is LNHDA and CDR2 is SQIVND (reference sequence). V gave up 4 bases and J gave up 7 bases; unmatched junction bases: 9. This CDR3 is 16 amino acids long. The CDR3 protein is CASSSGTGGSRQPQHF. The CDR3 region has the DNA TGTGCCAGTAGTAGCGGGACAGGGGGTTCAAGGCAGCCCCAGCATTTT. Complete variable domain (other parts from reference TRBV19 and TRBJ1-5): DGGITQSPKYLFRKEGQNVTLSCEQNLNHDAMYWYRQDPGQGLRLIYYSQIVNDFQKGDIAEGYSVSREKKESFPLTVTSAQKNPTAFYLCASSSGTGGSRQPQHFGDGTRLSIL.

This clone was counted only a few times. This chain connects TRBV5-1 to TRBJ2-5; D call uncertain. V was trimmed by 3 bases and J by 3 bases, leaving 12 bases between them. This CDR3 region has 14 residues. CDR1 is SGHRS and CDR2 is YFSETQ in the germline V gene. CDR3 sequence: CASSYGRFEETQYF. The CDR3 DNA follows: TGCGCCAGCAGCTACGGACGGTTCGAAGAGACCCAGTACTTC.

This clone came up a few times. The gene calls are TRBV7-9 and TRBJ2-3, with 10 bases aligning to TRBD2. Trimming cost V 5 bases and J 4 bases; bases outside gene matches: 6. CDR3 length: 15 residues. Germline values: CDR1 SEHNR, CDR2 FQNEAQ (reference sequence). The CDR3 DNA is TGTGCCAGCAGCCCAGCGGGAGGGCTGGCAGATACGCAGTATTTT. This codes for CASSPAGGLADTQYF.

This clone was counted only a few times. The J gene is TRBJ2-7, the V gene TRBV20-1, with D possibly TRBD1 on 7 matching bases. V was trimmed by 6 bases and J by 6 bases, leaving 9 bases between them. Germline values: CDR1 DFQATT, CDR2 SNEGSKA (reference sequence). The CDR3 is 10 amino acids. The CDR3 bases are TGCAGTGCCCAGGGGGGCGAGCAGTACTTC. It is translated as CSAQGGEQYF.

This chain uses TRBV6-1 with TRBJ1-6, with a weak D call TRBD1 (6 bases). The length of the CDR3 is 16 residues. With 4 bases removed from V and 5 bases from J, the gap between germline ends came to 15 bases. Germline lookup yields CDR1 MNHNS and CDR2 SASEGT. Here the CDR3 DNA reads TGTGCCAGCAGTGCGACCCGGACAGAAAATAATTCACCCCTCCACTTT. It translates to CASSATRTENNSPLHF.

This sequence joins TRBV28 and TRBJ2-7; maybe TRBD1 (6 bases). The CDR3 runs to 16 residues. The V end was cut by 5 bases, the J end by 5 bases, with 22 bases between. Germline V gene data show CDR1 as MDHEN and CDR2 as SYDVKM. The CDR3 reads CASSSTGSRRANEQYF. The CDR3 region has the DNA TGTGCCAGCAGTAGTACAGGGTCTCGTCGTGCGAACGAGCAGTACTTC.

The chain couples TRBV6-5 to TRBJ1-5; D call uncertain. CDR3 size: 15 residues. V dropped 0 bases and J dropped 4 bases, with 10 bases sitting between them. CDR1 is MNHEY and CDR2 is SVGAGI in the germline V gene. The DNA for the CDR3 is TGTGCCAGCAGTTACTCGGCGGGGAAGAATCAGCCCCAGCATTTT. Translation gives CASSYSAGKNQPQHF.

This clone was counted only a few times. The chain recombines TRBV7-8 with TRBJ2-7, with 7 bases lining up with TRBD1. Germline assignment: CDR1 SGHVS and CDR2 FQNEAQ. The junction had 9 bases not matched to a gene; V was cut back by 7 bases and J by 3 bases. The CDR3 has 14 residues. The CDR3 protein is CASTPRDSYYEQYF. The CDR3, as DNA: TGTGCCAGCACCCCACGGGACAGCTACTACGAGCAGTACTTC. The entire variable domain, with the rest obtained from reference TRBV7-8 and TRBJ2-7, is as follows: GAGVSQSPRYKVAKRGQDVALRCDPISGHVSLFWYQQALGQGPEFLTYFQNEAQLDKSGLPSDRFFAERPEGSVSTLKIQRTQQEDSAVYLCASTPRDSYYEQYFGPGTRLTVT.

This sequence joins TRBV10-3 and TRBJ2-3, with 10 bases fitting TRBD2. The CDR3 is made up of 14 amino acids. CDR1 and CDR2 from the germline V gene are ENHRY and SYGVKD. J gave up 2 bases and V 7 bases, and 3 bases lay outside the gene matches. The CDR3 here is CAITLAGVTDTQYF. CDR3 nucleotides: TGTGCCATCACTCTAGCGGGAGTCACAGATACGCAGTATTTT.

The chain joins TRBV28 to TRBJ2-1; D perhaps matches TRBD1 (5 bases). Germline V gene lookup returns CDR1 MDHEN and CDR2 SYDVKM. This CDR3 comprises 17 residues. Trimming removed 4 bases at V and 3 bases at J, with 19 bases between. This CDR3 is CASSSLPQGIFYNEQFF. In nucleotides, the CDR3 is TGTGCCAGCAGTTCACTGCCCCAGGGAATATTCTACAATGAGCAGTTCTTC.

The gene calls are TRBV7-3 and TRBJ2-1, with D perhaps given as TRBD1 or TRBD2 (5 bases each). V dropped 1 base and J dropped 0 bases, with 10 bases sitting between them. Germline values: CDR1 SGHTA, CDR2 FQGTGA. CDR3 size: 16 residues. CDR3: CASSLNPGSSYNEQFF. The CDR3 coding sequence is TGTGCCAGCAGCTTAAATCCAGGGAGCTCCTACAATGAGCAGTTCTTC.

This clone was seen only a few times. The rearrangement uses TRBV25-1 and TRBJ1-5; D call uncertain. Trimming took off 3 bases at V and 5 bases at J, with 11 bases between the two ends. Germline V lookup: CDR1 MGHDK, CDR2 SYGVNS. CDR3 size: 14 residues. CDR3 DNA: TGTGCCAGCAGTGAGAGCAGTATAGATCAGCCCCAGCATTTT. It translates to CASSESSIDQPQHF.

This rearrangement joins TRBV4-1 to TRBJ1-6; 9 nucleotides match TRBD1. The CDR3 has 17 amino acids. Germline CDR1 MGHRA, CDR2 YSYEKL. Trimming took 4 bases from V and 10 from J; bases not matched to a gene: 14. The CDR3 DNA reads as TGCGCCAGCAGCCTCCGGACTACAGGGGGCGCACGATCACCCCTCCACTTT. Translated, it gives CASSLRTTGGARSPLHF.

V usage is TRBV21-1 and J usage is TRBJ2-7. TRBV21-1 is noted as a pseudogene. CDR3 size: 13 residues. CDR3 coding DNA: TGTGCCAGCAGCAAAGCTGGACGTTACGAGCAGTACTTC. This gives the protein CASSKAGRYEQYF.

This chain links TRBV6-1 with TRBJ2-7; no firm D call. Per the germline V gene, CDR1 is MNHNS and CDR2 is SASEGT. The CDR3 is made up of 13 amino acids. Trimming left V 1 base short and J 0 bases short, with 4 bases between. In DNA form, the CDR3 reads TGTGCCAGCAGTGAAGGGGGCTCCTACGAGCAGTACTTC. Its translation is CASSEGGSYEQYF.

The rearrangement joins TRBV5-1 to TRBJ2-1; D is ambiguous. This CDR3 spans 12 amino acids. The V end lost 5 bases, the J end lost 6 bases, and 9 bases lay between the germline ends. Germline CDR1 reads SGHRS; CDR2 reads YFSETQ. CDR3: CASSILGNEQFF. The CDR3 nucleotides are TGCGCCAGCAGTATACTGGGCAATGAGCAGTTCTTC.

This clone was counted a few times. This chain uses TRBV30 with TRBJ1-6, with D uncertain. The CDR3 sequence is 11 residues long. CDR1 is GTSNPN, CDR2 SVGIG, per germline (reference sequence). Trimming took 6 bases from V and 8 from J, leaving 8 bases between them. The chain's CDR3 is CACSRDSPLHF. In DNA, the CDR3 is TGTGCCTGCTCGAGGGATTCACCCCTCCACTTT.

This sequence joins TRBV7-6 and TRBJ2-2, with 9 bases identical to TRBD1. Trimming removed 5 bases from V and 4 bases from J; junction bases left unmatched: 5. CDR1 and CDR2 from the germline V gene are SGHVS and FNYEAQ. The CDR3 is 15 amino acids. CDR3 protein: CASSPGTGSTGELFF. The DNA for the CDR3 is TGTGCCAGCAGCCCGGGGACAGGGTCCACCGGGGAGCTGTTTTTT.

V and J are TRBV28 and TRBJ2-5; 10 bases agree with TRBD2. This CDR3 spans 15 amino acids. V lost 5 bases and J lost 1; bases outside the gene matches: 4. Germline CDR1 reads MDHEN; CDR2 reads SYDVKM. This CDR3 reads CASSPAGGSQETQYF. Here the CDR3 DNA reads TGTGCCAGCAGTCCAGCGGGAGGGAGCCAAGAGACCCAGTACTTC.

Regarding this clone: Distinct nucleotide sequences in the sample also encode this CDR3. The chain is built from TRBV5-6 and TRBJ1-1; D remains ambiguous. Trimming took 1 base from V and 1 from J, leaving 8 bases between them. From germline, CDR1 is SGHDT and CDR2 YYEEEE. The CDR3 runs 14 residues. The CDR3 spells CASSLFGQNTEAFF. CDR3 sequence (DNA): TGTGCCAGCAGCTTGTTTGGCCAGAACACTGAAGCTTTCTTT.